Given below is one TCR beta chain in context. CDR3 length: 17 residues. Germline V CDR1 and CDR2: SGHRS, YFSETQ. This sample is part of a study of monozygotic twins with inflammatory bowel disease. TCRdb derives one entry per CDR3 protein from the 5' RACE reads, leaving out DNA. This table lists about 160,000 distinct CDR3 sequences. Input material: blood. The origin of this receptor is a human donor with ulcerative colitis or Crohn's disease, or a healthy co-twin of an affected twin (not recorded which). V and J are TRBV5-1 and TRBJ2-1; TCRdb returns TRBD2, unconfirmable since there is no DNA. CDR3 region: CASSFISSGGNYNEQFF.